This T cell receptor (beta chain) came from a study of T cell responses to AZD1222 COVID-19 vaccine. Study details: Pooling was applied to second doses at about 4 or about 12 weeks. General observations from the study: Clonal diversity was possibly underestimated, and white British individuals and females predominated among donors. Sampling captured repertoires only after the peak T cell response.

Sequencing was performed with immunoSEQ multiplex PCR; in TCRdb, only in-frame clones are kept and a portion is missing. The repertoire has 100,000 to 150,000 clones, about nine tenths of them found once; the top ten carry 5.5% to 7%. With regard to this clone: Its antigen is currently unknown.

V shed 6 bases and J 6 bases; nucleotides not matched to a gene: 5. The CDR3 is 13 residues long. Germline V lookup: CDR1 SQVTM, CDR2 ANQGSEA. Here the sequenced sample was peripheral blood, taken on day 0 of AZD1222 vaccination. The chain joins TRBV29-1 to TRBJ1-6; 7 positions match TRBD1. The receptor was isolated from an adult in good health. The CDR3 loop reads CSVRQGINSPLHF. CDR3 DNA: TGCAGCGTCCGACAGGGCATTAATTCACCCCTCCACTTT. The full variable domain, its missing parts supplied by reference TRBV29-1 and TRBJ1-6, is SAVISQKPSRDICQRGTSLTIQCQVDSQVTMMFWYRQQPGQSLTLIATANQGSEATYESGFVIDKFPISRPNLTFSTLTVSNMSPEDSSIYLCSVRQGINSPLHFGNGTRLTVT.